Listed here are 29 T cell receptor beta chains from one sample, sequenced in a study of blood T cell repertoires in COVID-19. Assay: immunoSEQ multiplex PCR; the TCRdb copy retains only in-frame clones and omits some. This sample carries about 210,000 clones, roughly nine tenths of them seen once, and the ten largest clones take roughly 1.2%. Sequenced material: peripheral blood. Receptor source: a man aged 25 to 40 with acute or convalescent COVID-19.

This chain links TRBV9 with TRBJ1-1; D is possibly TRBD1 (6 bases). The ends were cut back, 2 bases at V and 1 base at J, with 12 bases in the middle. Germline V gene lookup returns CDR1 SGDLS and CDR2 YYNGEE. There are 15 residues in the CDR3. The DNA for the CDR3 is TGTGCCAGCAGCGTCACAGGGACGCGGAACACTGAAGCTTTCTTT. The encoded protein is CASSVTGTRNTEAFF.

V usage is TRBV5-5 and J usage is TRBJ1-1; D is perhaps TRBD1 (5 bases). Trimming shortened V by 1 base and J by 4 bases, and 14 bases separated the two germline ends. This CDR3 is built from 15 residues. Per the germline V gene, CDR1 is SGHKS and CDR2 is YYEKEE (reference sequence). In nucleotides, the CDR3 is TGTGCCAGCAGCTTGACCAGGACAAGAAGCACTGAAGCTTTCTTT. This codes for CASSLTRTRSTEAFF.

The rearrangement links TRBV7-9 to TRBJ1-1; no reliable D call. Germline values: CDR1 SEHNR, CDR2 FQNEAQ (reference sequence). This CDR3 comprises 13 residues. Trimming cost V 3 bases and J 1 base, with 6 bases left between them. The CDR3 nucleotides are TGTGCCAGCAGCTTTAGTGCGAACACTGAAGCTTTCTTT. It specifies CASSFSANTEAFF.

The rearrangement joins TRBV12-3 or TRBV12-4 to TRBJ1-2, with D possibly being TRBD1 (6 bases). There are 13 residues in the CDR3. Trimming removed 6 bases from V and 8 bases from J, with 16 bases in between. CDR3 in amino acids: CASSLTGFEGYTF. The CDR3 DNA reads as TGTGCCAGCAGCCTCACAGGGTTTGAGGGCTACACCTTC.

The chain joins TRBV6-6 to TRBJ1-2; D is perhaps TRBD1 (5 bases). Germline values: CDR1 MNHNY, CDR2 SVGAGI (reference sequence). This CDR3 is 15 amino acids long. The V gene lost 0 bases and the J gene lost 3 bases, with 11 bases spanning the gap. The CDR3 DNA reads as TGTGCCAGCAGTTACTCAAGGGGCCGGTACTATGGCTACACCTTC. This translates into CASSYSRGRYYGYTF.

This clone has a single count. The chain is built from TRBV1 and TRBJ1-4; the table's D call TRBD1 went unverified against the DNA. TRBV1 is marked as a pseudogene. This CDR3 spans 17 amino acids. CDR3 sequence (DNA): TGCACCAGCAGCCGTCCACCACCCAGGACAGGGGATGAAAAACTGTTTTTT. The encoded protein is CTSSRPPPRTGDEKLFF.

The chain joins TRBV6-4 to TRBJ2-1; TRBD1 might be the D (5 bases). V was trimmed by 3 bases and J by 7 bases, leaving 16 bases between them. Germline lookup yields CDR1 MRHNA and CDR2 SNTAGT. The CDR3 runs 15 residues. This CDR3 is CASSETVARRNEQFF. CDR3 sequence (DNA): TGTGCCAGCAGTGAGACAGTGGCGCGGCGGAATGAGCAGTTCTTC.

The chain employs TRBV5-4 and TRBJ2-7; 8 bases agree with TRBD1. This CDR3 spans 16 amino acids. V lost 4 bases and J lost 6; bases outside the gene matches: 15. Germline assignment: CDR1 SGHNT and CDR2 YYREEE (reference sequence). Here the CDR3 reads CASSATSGGFLGEQYF. CDR3 nucleotides: TGTGCCAGCAGCGCAACCTCAGGGGGCTTTCTAGGCGAGCAGTACTTC. The complete variable domain, with remaining parts taken from reference TRBV5-4 and TRBJ2-7, reads ETGVTQSPTHLIKTRGQQVTLRCSSQSGHNTVSWYQQALGQGPQFIFQYYREEENGRGNFPPRFSGLQFPNYSSELNVNALELDDSALYLCASSATSGGFLGEQYFGPGTRLTVT.

The V and J genes are TRBV3-1 (or the pseudogene TRBV3-2) and TRBJ1-2; TRBD1 agrees at 12 bases. Per the germline V gene, CDR1 is LGHDT and CDR2 is YNNKEL (reference sequence). V lost 0 bases, J lost 4 bases, and 9 bases stayed unmatched. The CDR3 has 18 residues. CDR3 loop: CASSQDRDRGRSTYGYTF. CDR3 nucleotide sequence: TGTGCCAGCAGCCAAGATCGGGACAGGGGGCGCTCGACCTATGGCTACACCTTC.

The chain couples TRBV7-2 to TRBJ2-7; 8 nucleotides match TRBD1. The CDR3 covers 14 residues. V was clipped by 7 bases and J by 0 bases; unmatched bases: 5. The germline CDR1 and CDR2 sequences are SGHTA and FQGNSA. In DNA, the CDR3 is TGTGCCAGCACGACTGGACAGGGCTCCTACGAGCAGTACTTC. Translating it yields CASTTGQGSYEQYF.

J is TRBJ2-2 and V is TRBV30, with D maybe TRBD1 (6 bases). Trimming cost V 8 bases and J 6 bases, with 13 bases left between them. From germline, CDR1 is GTSNPN and CDR2 SVGIG (reference sequence). The CDR3 is 12 residues long. The CDR3 is CARQQGSGELFF. The CDR3 region has the DNA TGTGCCAGACAACAGGGCTCCGGGGAGCTGTTTTTT. The complete variable domain, with remaining parts taken from reference TRBV30 and TRBJ2-2, reads SQTIHQWPATLVQPVGSPLSLECTVEGTSNPNLYWYRQAAGRGLQLLFYSVGIGQISSEVPQNLSASRPQDRQFILSSKKLLLSDSGFYLCARQQGSGELFFGEGSRLTVL.

Only a few counts were recorded for this clone. This chain links TRBV5-1 with TRBJ2-5, with 9 bases fitting TRBD1. V trimming: 4 bases; J trimming: 5 bases; junction bases outside the gene matches: 6. The CDR3 covers 14 residues. Germline lookup yields CDR1 SGHRS and CDR2 YFSETQ. The CDR3 spells CASSMGQGEETQYF. The CDR3 DNA reads TGCGCCAGCAGCATGGGACAGGGTGAGGAGACCCAGTACTTC.

The chain has TRBV29-1 and TRBJ2-5, with a possible D match to TRBD2 (5 bases). Germline V gene lookup returns CDR1 SQVTM and CDR2 ANQGSEA. V dropped 4 bases and J dropped 1 base, with 10 bases sitting between them. There are 13 residues in the CDR3. CDR3 nucleotides: TGCAGCGTTGGCCGTGGAGGCCAAGAGACCCAGTACTTC. Translation: CSVGRGGQETQYF.

The J gene is TRBJ1-2, the V gene TRBV27; 9 nucleotides agree with TRBD1. Germline V gene sequence: CDR1 MNHEY, CDR2 SMNVEV (reference sequence). Trimming took 0 bases from V and 8 from J; bases not matched to a gene: 7. This CDR3 comprises 15 residues. Written as DNA, the CDR3 is TGTGCCAGCAGTTTATCCCTCGGACAGGGGAGCGGCTACACCTTC. It translates to CASSLSLGQGSGYTF.

The chain carries TRBV3-1 (or the pseudogene TRBV3-2) and TRBJ2-7, with 13 bases matching TRBD2. Trimming took 3 bases from V and 7 from J; bases not matched to a gene: 15. Germline CDR1 is LGHDT and CDR2 is YNNKEL (reference sequence). The CDR3 runs to 18 residues. The CDR3 here is CASSQDLRTALAGGEQYF. CDR3 bases: TGTGCCAGCAGCCAGGACCTACGGACAGCACTAGCGGGGGGGGAGCAGTACTTC.

This clone was counted once. The chain couples TRBV3-1 (or the pseudogene TRBV3-2) to TRBJ2-1; no firm D call. The germline gives CDR1 LGHDT, CDR2 YNNKEL (reference sequence). The CDR3 is 18 residues long. Trimming removed 0 bases at V and 4 bases at J, with 19 bases between. The CDR3 nucleotides read TGTGCCAGCAGCCAAGAACTTTCAGGAACTTCTCCTTACAATGAGCAGTTCTTC. Residues: CASSQELSGTSPYNEQFF.

The CDR3 DNA sequence: TGCGCCAGCAGCCGACAGGGGGCGGTGGAGGATGGCTACACCTTC. It specifies CASSRQGAVEDGYTF. The rearrangement joins TRBV5-1 to TRBJ1-2; 10 bases align to TRBD1. The length of the CDR3 is 15 residues. Germline trimming cut 4 bases from V and 6 bases from J; bases unmatched to any gene: 9. Germline V gives CDR1 SGHRS, CDR2 YFSETQ.

This clone was seen just once. The rearrangement joins TRBV11-3 to TRBJ1-1, with 7 bases that match TRBD1. The CDR3 spans 14 residues. The germline V gene encodes CDR1 SGHNT and CDR2 YENEEA. J lost 1 base, V lost 1 base, and 0 bases had no gene match. The CDR3, as DNA: TGTGCCAGCAGCTTAGGGACAGGGAACACTGAAGCTTTCTTT. Translation: CASSLGTGNTEAFF. The variable domain in full, completed from reference TRBV11-3 and TRBJ1-1, reads EAGVVQSPRYKIIEKKQPVAFWCNPISGHNTLYWYLQNLGQGPELLIRYENEEAVDDSQLPKDRFSAERLKGVDSTLKIQPAELGDSAVYLCASSLGTGNTEAFFGQGTRLTVV.

The chain carries TRBV7-6 and TRBJ2-7; 8 nucleotides align to TRBD1. This CDR3 spans 15 amino acids. V lost 5 bases and J lost 4; bases outside the gene matches: 10. Germline V CDR1 and CDR2: SGHVS, FNYEAQ. CDR3 bases: TGTGCCAGCAGCCAAGCCGGGACAGGACCTTACGAGCAGTACTTC. This gives the protein CASSQAGTGPYEQYF.

V and J are TRBV5-4 and TRBJ1-2, with D perhaps TRBD1 (5 bases). The CDR3 is 16 amino acids. The V end lost 5 bases, the J end lost 2 bases, and 19 bases lay between the germline ends. Germline V CDR1 and CDR2: SGHNT, YYREEE (reference sequence). The CDR3 spells CASREEVVTVNYGYTF. The CDR3 bases are TGTGCCAGCAGAGAAGAAGTCGTGACAGTCAACTATGGCTACACCTTC.

This clone was found once. The gene calls are TRBV19 and TRBJ1-1; D perhaps matches TRBD1 (6 bases). Germline V lookup: CDR1 LNHDA, CDR2 SQIVND (reference sequence). The germline V and J ends were trimmed by 6 bases and 6 bases, with 20 bases remaining between them. The CDR3 has 15 residues. The CDR3: CASSSRDTGGSEAFF. CDR3 DNA sequence: TGTGCCAGTAGCAGCCGGGACACCGGGGGGTCTGAAGCTTTCTTT.

The rearrangement links TRBV19 to TRBJ2-1, with D possibly matching TRBD2 (6 bases). Germline V gives CDR1 LNHDA, CDR2 SQIVND (reference sequence). Trimming pared 3 bases from V and 2 bases from J, leaving 11 bases between. The CDR3 is made up of 15 amino acids. The CDR3: CASSIFASAYNEQFF. The CDR3 DNA follows: TGTGCCAGTAGTATCTTCGCTAGCGCCTACAATGAGCAGTTCTTC.

V gene TRBV6-1 combines with J gene TRBJ1-6; tentative D call: TRBD1 (5 bases). This CDR3 comprises 13 residues. The germline V gene encodes CDR1 MNHNS and CDR2 SASEGT. V lost 3 bases and J lost 9, with 9 bases in between. Here the CDR3 DNA reads TGTGCCAGCAGTGATAGGGGACTTTCACCCCTCCACTTT. Amino acid sequence: CASSDRGLSPLHF.

This clone was counted only a few times. The rearrangement links TRBV4-1 to TRBJ1-4, with TRBD1 matching 7 bases. V was pared by 2 bases and J by 10 bases, with 13 bases of the junction left unmatched. The CDR3 has 16 amino acids. The germline V gene has CDR1 MGHRA and CDR2 YSYEKL. This chain's CDR3 is CASSQPQDRVGGKLFF. CDR3 in DNA: TGCGCCAGCAGCCAACCCCAAGACAGGGTCGGCGGAAAACTGTTTTTT.

J is TRBJ2-2 and V is TRBV11-3; a possible D gene is TRBD2 (6 bases). CDR1 SGHNT and CDR2 YENEEA come from the germline V gene. The ends were cut back, 1 base at V and 1 base at J, with 7 bases in the middle. The CDR3 has 15 residues. As DNA, the CDR3 is TGTGCCAGCAGCTTAGCGGGAGTGAACACCGGGGAGCTGTTTTTT. Translation gives CASSLAGVNTGELFF.

The chain combines TRBV19 with TRBJ1-2, with D hard to call. V dropped 1 base and J dropped 1 base, with 7 bases sitting between them. The CDR3 is 14 residues long. Looked up from germline, CDR1 is LNHDA and CDR2 is SQIVND (reference sequence). CDR3 protein: CASSIGRINYGYTF. DNA for the CDR3: TGTGCCAGTAGTATAGGGCGGATTAACTATGGCTACACCTTC.

This chain connects TRBV4-1 to TRBJ1-4; no definite D call. Germline loops: CDR1 MGHRA, CDR2 YSYEKL. Trimming removed 5 bases at V and 1 base at J, with 11 bases between. The CDR3 has 15 amino acids. CDR3 coding DNA: TGCGCCAGCAGCGAGGTAGGCGGAACTAATGAAAAACTGTTTTTT. Amino acid sequence: CASSEVGGTNEKLFF.

The CDR3: CASGGTEKETQYF. CDR3 bases: TGCGCCAGCGGAGGGACGGAAAAAGAGACCCAGTACTTC. The genes are TRBV5-1 and TRBJ2-5, with D perhaps TRBD2 (6 bases). The V gene's germline CDR1 is SGHRS and CDR2 YFSETQ. The CDR3 runs 13 residues. V lost 7 bases, J lost 3 bases, and 13 bases lay in between.

V is TRBV4-1 and J is TRBJ1-1; TRBD1 is a possible D gene (5 bases). The CDR3 spans 15 residues. CDR1 MGHRA and CDR2 YSYEKL come from the germline V gene. Trimming cost V 0 bases and J 4 bases, with 12 bases left between them. CDR3 sequence reads: CASSQDVQGGTEAFF. The CDR3 DNA follows: TGCGCCAGCAGCCAAGATGTGCAGGGAGGCACTGAAGCTTTCTTT.